This is a list of T cell receptor beta chains from one sample in a study of T cells in Graves' hyperthyroidism and ophthalmopathy. TCRdb reprocessed the multiplex PCR reads with MiXCR, giving one entry per CDR3 protein. Among a few hundred thousand distinct CDR3 sequences listed, 15% to 18% were seen once. The sample comprised blood. The receptors stem from a woman aged 18-29 years with Graves' hyperthyroidism. The CDR3 runs from the conserved cysteine through the conserved F or W. Each record gives: CDR3 length, clone size, J gene, D gene, V gene, CDR3 DNA, CDR3 protein. D genes are given only for firm matches. Where a row states a size, it is once, few, many or the class of an expanded clone; other rows omit it.

cdr3_length: 16
clone_size: NA
j_call: TRBJ1-5
d_call: TRBD1
v_call: TRBV20-1
cdr3_nt: TGCAGTGCTAGAGATCGGGGAGGGGGCGTCGGTCAGCCCCAGCATTTT
cdr3_aa: CSARDRGGGVGQPQHF

cdr3_length: 17
clone_size: NA
j_call: TRBJ2-1
d_call: TRBD2
v_call: TRBV5-6
cdr3_nt: TGTGCCAGCAGCTTGTATTCCCGGGAGGGCCCACGGAATGAGCAGTTCTTC
cdr3_aa: CASSLYSREGPRNEQFF

cdr3_length: 14
clone_size: many
j_call: TRBJ1-2
d_call: NA
v_call: TRBV5-5
cdr3_nt: TGTGCCAGCAGCTTTGGGGCTCCCAACTATGGCTACACCTTC
cdr3_aa: CASSFGAPNYGYTF

cdr3_length: 15
clone_size: NA
j_call: TRBJ1-6
d_call: TRBD1
v_call: TRBV6-1
cdr3_nt: TGTGCCATTACCAGGACCGGGACAGGGGGTTCACCCCTCCACTTT
cdr3_aa: CAITRTGTGGSPLHF

cdr3_length: 13
clone_size: many
j_call: TRBJ1-5
d_call: NA
v_call: TRBV30
cdr3_nt: TGTGCCTGGAGTACCGCGGGGGGGCAGCCCCAGCATTTT
cdr3_aa: CAWSTAGGQPQHF

cdr3_length: 15
clone_size: few
j_call: TRBJ2-2
d_call: TRBD1
v_call: TRBV7-2
cdr3_nt: TGTGCCAGCAGCTTAGGACAGGGGTACACCGGGGAGCTGTTTTTT
cdr3_aa: CASSLGQGYTGELFF

cdr3_length: 14
clone_size: NA
j_call: TRBJ1-6
d_call: TRBD1
v_call: TRBV6-2/TRBV6-3
cdr3_nt: TGTGCCAGCAGGGGACAGGGTGGTAGGTCACCCCTCCACTTT
cdr3_aa: CASRGQGGRSPLHF

cdr3_length: 13
clone_size: NA
j_call: TRBJ1-4
d_call: TRBD1
v_call: TRBV7-9
cdr3_nt: TGTGCCAGCACCCCGGGACAGAATGAAAAACTGTTTTTT
cdr3_aa: CASTPGQNEKLFF

cdr3_length: 10
clone_size: many
j_call: TRBJ1-2
d_call: NA
v_call: TRBV18
cdr3_nt: TGTGCCAGCTCTGGGGACGGCTACACCTTC
cdr3_aa: CASSGDGYTF

cdr3_length: 15
clone_size: NA
j_call: TRBJ1-5
d_call: TRBD1
v_call: TRBV6-1
cdr3_nt: TGTGCCAGCAGTGAACGGGCAGGGGGAAATCAGCCCCAGCATTTT
cdr3_aa: CASSERAGGNQPQHF

cdr3_length: 12
clone_size: many
j_call: TRBJ2-1
d_call: NA
v_call: TRBV30
cdr3_nt: TGTGCCTGGACTCTAACAGGGAATGAGCAGTTCTTC
cdr3_aa: CAWTLTGNEQFF

cdr3_length: 18
clone_size: many
j_call: TRBJ2-7
d_call: TRBD1
v_call: TRBV6-1
cdr3_nt: TGTGCCAGCAGTCCCCTGGGGGACAGGGGGCGTAGGACCTACGAGCAGTACTTC
cdr3_aa: CASSPLGDRGRRTYEQYF

cdr3_length: 15
clone_size: many
j_call: TRBJ2-3
d_call: NA
v_call: TRBV5-1
cdr3_nt: TGCGCCAGCAGCTTGGGGACGTTGAGATACGATACGCAGTATTTT
cdr3_aa: CASSLGTLRYDTQYF

cdr3_length: 16
clone_size: many
j_call: TRBJ2-3
d_call: TRBD2
v_call: TRBV5-8
cdr3_nt: TGTGCCAGCAGCTTTACTAGCGGGGGGCCCACAGATACGCAGTATTTT
cdr3_aa: CASSFTSGGPTDTQYF

cdr3_length: 15
clone_size: many
j_call: TRBJ2-1
d_call: TRBD2
v_call: TRBV11-2
cdr3_nt: TGTGCCAGCAGCTATACTAGCGGGGAAGACAATGAGCAGTTCTTC
cdr3_aa: CASSYTSGEDNEQFF

cdr3_length: 16
clone_size: NA
j_call: TRBJ2-4
d_call: TRBD2
v_call: TRBV7-9
cdr3_nt: TGTGCCAGCAGCTCGCGACTAGCGGGAGGGCCGGACATTCAGTACTTC
cdr3_aa: CASSSRLAGGPDIQYF

cdr3_length: 14
clone_size: NA
j_call: TRBJ1-2
d_call: NA
v_call: TRBV5-5
cdr3_nt: TGTGCCAGCAGCTTGGCCGAGGGGTTCTCTGGCTACACCTTC
cdr3_aa: CASSLAEGFSGYTF

cdr3_length: 15
clone_size: NA
j_call: TRBJ2-6
d_call: NA
v_call: TRBV4-1
cdr3_nt: TGCGCCAGCAGCCAAGTAGACTCTGGGGCCAACGTCCTGACTTTC
cdr3_aa: CASSQVDSGANVLTF

cdr3_length: 12
clone_size: NA
j_call: TRBJ2-3
d_call: NA
v_call: TRBV2
cdr3_nt: TGTGCCAGCTCCCCCAGGCCAAATACGCAGTATTTT
cdr3_aa: CASSPRPNTQYF

cdr3_length: 16
clone_size: many
j_call: TRBJ1-2
d_call: TRBD1
v_call: TRBV27
cdr3_nt: TGTGCCAGCAGTCAAAAACCGGGACAGTGGAACTATGGCTACACCTTC
cdr3_aa: CASSQKPGQWNYGYTF

cdr3_length: 14
clone_size: many
j_call: TRBJ1-2
d_call: NA
v_call: TRBV3-1
cdr3_nt: TGTGCCAGCAGCCAAGGGGGCAGGCGGTATGGCTACACCTTC
cdr3_aa: CASSQGGRRYGYTF

cdr3_length: 15
clone_size: many
j_call: TRBJ2-1
d_call: NA
v_call: TRBV13
cdr3_nt: TGTGCCAGCAGCTTAATGAGTAGCGGTTACAATGAGCAGTTCTTC
cdr3_aa: CASSLMSSGYNEQFF

cdr3_length: 13
clone_size: NA
j_call: TRBJ2-1
d_call: TRBD2
v_call: TRBV27
cdr3_nt: TGTGCCAGCCGACCAGCGGGAGTGGTTGAGCAGTTCTTC
cdr3_aa: CASRPAGVVEQFF

cdr3_length: 13
clone_size: many
j_call: TRBJ1-5
d_call: NA
v_call: TRBV3-1
cdr3_nt: TGTGCCAGCAGCCAAGAAGTGGATCAGCCCCAGCATTTT
cdr3_aa: CASSQEVDQPQHF

cdr3_length: 13
clone_size: many
j_call: TRBJ2-3
d_call: NA
v_call: TRBV2
cdr3_nt: TGTGCCAGCGATCGATCTAGCACAGATACGCAGTATTTT
cdr3_aa: CASDRSSTDTQYF

cdr3_length: 15
clone_size: many
j_call: TRBJ2-1
d_call: TRBD2
v_call: TRBV6-1
cdr3_nt: TGTGCCAGCATCCAGACTAGCGGGGGGGCCGATGAGCAGTTCTTC
cdr3_aa: CASIQTSGGADEQFF

cdr3_length: 14
clone_size: many
j_call: TRBJ2-5
d_call: TRBD1
v_call: TRBV30
cdr3_nt: TGTGCCTGGAGGCCAGGGGGCGGAGTAGAGACCCAGTACTTC
cdr3_aa: CAWRPGGGVETQYF

cdr3_length: 13
clone_size: NA
j_call: TRBJ2-1
d_call: NA
v_call: TRBV7-7
cdr3_nt: TGTGCTAGCAGCTTATGGGGGCGCGATGAGCAGTTCTTC
cdr3_aa: CASSLWGRDEQFF

cdr3_length: 14
clone_size: many
j_call: TRBJ2-7
d_call: NA
v_call: TRBV11-2
cdr3_nt: TGTGCCAGCAGCTTAGAACCTGGAGGGGACGAGCAGTACTTC
cdr3_aa: CASSLEPGGDEQYF

cdr3_length: 17
clone_size: few
j_call: TRBJ2-3
d_call: TRBD2
v_call: TRBV19
cdr3_nt: TGTGCCAGTAGTTTACCGTATAGCGGGATTTACACAGATACGCAGTATTTT
cdr3_aa: CASSLPYSGIYTDTQYF

cdr3_length: 15
clone_size: NA
j_call: TRBJ2-1
d_call: TRBD2
v_call: TRBV3-1
cdr3_nt: TGTGCCAGCAGCCCCAGAGCGGGGGGGCACAATGAGCAGTTCTTC
cdr3_aa: CASSPRAGGHNEQFF

cdr3_length: 16
clone_size: many
j_call: TRBJ2-3
d_call: TRBD2
v_call: TRBV5-8
cdr3_nt: TGTGCCAGCAGCTTTGGTGCTAGCGGGTACACAGATACGCAGTATTTT
cdr3_aa: CASSFGASGYTDTQYF

cdr3_length: 15
clone_size: many
j_call: TRBJ2-7
d_call: TRBD1
v_call: TRBV12-3/TRBV12-4
cdr3_nt: TGTGCCAGCAGAAAAACAGGGGGAAGCTCCTACGAGCAGTACTTC
cdr3_aa: CASRKTGGSSYEQYF

cdr3_length: 16
clone_size: many
j_call: TRBJ2-1
d_call: NA
v_call: TRBV15
cdr3_nt: TGTGCCACCAGCAGGGTTAGCGGTCAGAGGGTCAATGAGCAGTTCTTC
cdr3_aa: CATSRVSGQRVNEQFF

cdr3_length: 13
clone_size: few
j_call: TRBJ2-7
d_call: NA
v_call: TRBV4-2
cdr3_nt: TGTGCCAGCAGCAGCAAAAGCCCTTACGAGCAGTACTTC
cdr3_aa: CASSSKSPYEQYF

cdr3_length: 13
clone_size: many
j_call: TRBJ1-1
d_call: NA
v_call: TRBV18
cdr3_nt: TGTGCCAGCTCACCAAGCGAGGTCACTGAAGCTTTCTTT
cdr3_aa: CASSPSEVTEAFF

cdr3_length: 16
clone_size: NA
j_call: TRBJ1-5
d_call: TRBD1
v_call: TRBV18
cdr3_nt: TGTGCCAGCTCACTATTCCACAGGGGAATAGATCAGCCCCAGCATTTT
cdr3_aa: CASSLFHRGIDQPQHF

cdr3_length: 14
clone_size: few
j_call: TRBJ2-1
d_call: TRBD1
v_call: TRBV11-2
cdr3_nt: TGTGCCAGCAGGTCAGGGGGCGCGTCCAATGAGCAGTTCTTC
cdr3_aa: CASRSGGASNEQFF

cdr3_length: 13
clone_size: NA
j_call: TRBJ2-7
d_call: NA
v_call: TRBV18
cdr3_nt: TGTGCCAGCCCACCCGGTTATGGCGACGAGCAGTACTTC
cdr3_aa: CASPPGYGDEQYF

cdr3_length: 14
clone_size: many
j_call: TRBJ2-2
d_call: NA
v_call: TRBV29-1
cdr3_nt: TGCAGCGTTGTTGGACAGCTTAACACCGGGGAGCTGTTTTTT
cdr3_aa: CSVVGQLNTGELFF

cdr3_length: 15
clone_size: NA
j_call: TRBJ2-1
d_call: TRBD2
v_call: TRBV6-9
cdr3_nt: TGTGCCAGCAGTTATGCTAGCGGGGGGGTTTGGGAGCAGTTCTTC
cdr3_aa: CASSYASGGVWEQFF